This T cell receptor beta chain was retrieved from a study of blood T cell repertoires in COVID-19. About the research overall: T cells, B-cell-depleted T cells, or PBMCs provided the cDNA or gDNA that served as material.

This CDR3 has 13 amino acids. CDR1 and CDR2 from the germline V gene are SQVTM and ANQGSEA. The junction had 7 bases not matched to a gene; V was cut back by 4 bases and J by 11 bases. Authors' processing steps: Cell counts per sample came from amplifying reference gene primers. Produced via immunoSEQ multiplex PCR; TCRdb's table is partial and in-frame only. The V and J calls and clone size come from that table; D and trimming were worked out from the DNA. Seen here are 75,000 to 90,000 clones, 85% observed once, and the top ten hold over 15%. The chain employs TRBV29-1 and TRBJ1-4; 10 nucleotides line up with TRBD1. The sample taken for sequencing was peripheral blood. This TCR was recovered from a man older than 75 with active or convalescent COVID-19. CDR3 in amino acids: CSVVRQGAGKLFF. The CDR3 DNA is TGCAGCGTTGTGCGACAGGGGGCCGGGAAACTGTTTTTT.